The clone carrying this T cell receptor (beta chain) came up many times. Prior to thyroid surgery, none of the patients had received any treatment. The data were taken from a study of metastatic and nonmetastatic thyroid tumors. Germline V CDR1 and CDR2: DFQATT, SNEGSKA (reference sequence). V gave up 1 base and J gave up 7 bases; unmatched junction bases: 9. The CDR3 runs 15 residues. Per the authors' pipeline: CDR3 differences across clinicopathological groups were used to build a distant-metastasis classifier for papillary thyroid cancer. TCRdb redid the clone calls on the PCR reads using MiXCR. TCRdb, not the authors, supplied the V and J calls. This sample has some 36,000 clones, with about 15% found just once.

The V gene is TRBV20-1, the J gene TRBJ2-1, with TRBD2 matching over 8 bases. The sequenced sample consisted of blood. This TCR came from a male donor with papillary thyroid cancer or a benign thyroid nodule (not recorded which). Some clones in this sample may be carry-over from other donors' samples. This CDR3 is CSARVGLAGLNEQFF. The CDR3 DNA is TGCAGTGCTAGAGTAGGGCTAGCGGGTTTAAATGAGCAGTTCTTC.